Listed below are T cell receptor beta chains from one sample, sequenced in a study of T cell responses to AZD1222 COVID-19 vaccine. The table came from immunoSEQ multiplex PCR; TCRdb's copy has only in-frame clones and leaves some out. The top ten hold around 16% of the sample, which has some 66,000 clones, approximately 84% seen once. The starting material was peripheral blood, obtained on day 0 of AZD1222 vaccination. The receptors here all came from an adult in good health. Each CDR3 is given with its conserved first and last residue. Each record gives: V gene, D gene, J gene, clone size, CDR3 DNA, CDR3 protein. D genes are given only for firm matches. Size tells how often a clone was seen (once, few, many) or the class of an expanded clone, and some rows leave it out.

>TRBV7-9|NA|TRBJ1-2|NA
TGTGCCAGCAGCTCGGCCCAGGGCGGATGGGGCTACACCTTC
CASSSAQGGWGYTF
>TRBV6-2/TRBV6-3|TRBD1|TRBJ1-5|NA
TGTGCCAGCAGCCTCTCAGGACAGGGTGGCAATCAGCCCCAGCATTTT
CASSLSGQGGNQPQHF
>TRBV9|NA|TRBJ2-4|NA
TGTGCCAGCAGCGTAGCCCTCTCTGTGTCGGGAGCCAAAAACATTCAGTACTTC
CASSVALSVSGAKNIQYF
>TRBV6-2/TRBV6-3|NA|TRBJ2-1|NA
TGTGCCAGCAGTTACTTCGGAGGCCACTCCTACAATGAGCAGTTCTTC
CASSYFGGHSYNEQFF
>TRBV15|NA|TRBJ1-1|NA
TGTGCCACCAGCAGAGATCGGGGAGGGTACACTGAAGCTTTCTTT
CATSRDRGGYTEAFF
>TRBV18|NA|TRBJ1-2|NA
TGTGCCAGCTCACCAGAGGAAAACTATGGCTACACCTTC
CASSPEENYGYTF
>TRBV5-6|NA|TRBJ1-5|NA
TGTGCCAGCAGCTGGGGACCGGACACCAATCAGCCCCAGCATTTT
CASSWGPDTNQPQHF
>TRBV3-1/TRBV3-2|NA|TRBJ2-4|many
TGTGCCAGCAGCCCCTTCCCTGACTTAGGTGAAAACATTCAGTACTTC
CASSPFPDLGENIQYF
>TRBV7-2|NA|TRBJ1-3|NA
TGTGCCAGCAGCCGCCCGGGGGGTTCTGGAAACACCATATATTTT
CASSRPGGSGNTIYF
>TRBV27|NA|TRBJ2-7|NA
TGTGCCAGCAGGAGCTGGGACGGCGCCTACGAGCAGTACTTC
CASRSWDGAYEQYF
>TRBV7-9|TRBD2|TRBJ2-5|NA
TGTGCCAGCAGCTTAGCGATAGCGGGGGATGTAGAGACCCAGTACTTC
CASSLAIAGDVETQYF
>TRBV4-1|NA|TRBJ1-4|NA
TGCGCCAGCAGCCGGGACGGAGTCCAGGCTAATGAAAAACTGTTTTTT
CASSRDGVQANEKLFF
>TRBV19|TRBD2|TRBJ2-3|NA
TGTGCCAGTAGTCAGCTAGCGGGAGTAACAGATACGCAGTATTTT
CASSQLAGVTDTQYF
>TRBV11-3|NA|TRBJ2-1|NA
TGTGCCAGCAGCTTAGGGGCCTTCGGGACCCTTGTGGATGAGCAGTTCTTC
CASSLGAFGTLVDEQFF
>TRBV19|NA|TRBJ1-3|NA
TGTGCCAGTAGTAACCCCGGGGGTTCAGGAAACACCATATATTTT
CASSNPGGSGNTIYF
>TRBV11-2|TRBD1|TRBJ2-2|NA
TGTGCCAGCAGCTTTGGCACAGGGGACACCGGGGAGCTGTTTTTT
CASSFGTGDTGELFF
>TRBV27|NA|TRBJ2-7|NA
TGTGCCAGCAGTTTATCTTTTGGGTTCCCCTACGAGCAGTACTTC
CASSLSFGFPYEQYF
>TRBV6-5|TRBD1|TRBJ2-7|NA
TGTGCCAGCACTCCCCGGACAGGGGCCTACGAGCAGTACTTC
CASTPRTGAYEQYF
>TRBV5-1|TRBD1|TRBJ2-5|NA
TGCGCCAGCAGCTTGGGACAGGGGACCGGGGAGACCCAGTACTTC
CASSLGQGTGETQYF
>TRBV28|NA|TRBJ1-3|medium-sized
TGTGCCAGCAGTGCAAGGGGGTCCCCCTCTGGAAACACCATATATTTT
CASSARGSPSGNTIYF
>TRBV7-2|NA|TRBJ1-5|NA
TGTGCCAGCAGCTTGGGGGTCAATCAGCCCCAGCATTTT
CASSLGVNQPQHF
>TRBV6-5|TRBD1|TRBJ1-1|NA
TGTGCCAGCAGCCACAGGGGTACCACTGAAGCTTTCTTT
CASSHRGTTEAFF
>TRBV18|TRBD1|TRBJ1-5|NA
TGTGCCAGCTCGGCGGGACAGGGAGGCAATCAGCCCCAGCATTTT
CASSAGQGGNQPQHF
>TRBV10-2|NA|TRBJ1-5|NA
TGCGCCAGCAGTGATCAAAGGACAGTATACAATCAGCCCCAGCATTTT
CASSDQRTVYNQPQHF
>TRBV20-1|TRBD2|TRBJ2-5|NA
TGCAGTGCGGGGGGGGTCGGGACCCAGTACTTC
CSAGGVGTQYF
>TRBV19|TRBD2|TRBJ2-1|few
TGTGCCAGTAGTAATCCGGGACTAGCGGGTGAGCAGTTCTTC
CASSNPGLAGEQFF
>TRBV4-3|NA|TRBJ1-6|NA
TGCGCCAGCAGCCAAGATCTGGGAAGGGGACCGACAGAGGTCCACTTT
CASSQDLGRGPTEVHF
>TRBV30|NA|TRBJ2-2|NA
TGTGCCTGGAGTTTGATGGGACCAAACACCGGGGAGCTGTTTTTT
CAWSLMGPNTGELFF
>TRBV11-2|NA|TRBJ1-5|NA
TGTGCCAGCAGCTTGGCAGGGTATAGCAATCAGCCCCAGCATTTT
CASSLAGYSNQPQHF
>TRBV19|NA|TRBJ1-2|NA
TGTGCCAGTAGTTCGGAGACCATACGACGCTATGGCTACACCTTC
CASSSETIRRYGYTF
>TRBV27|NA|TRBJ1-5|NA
TGTGCCAGCAGTTTGTGGGGAAATAGCAATCAGCCCCAGCATTTT
CASSLWGNSNQPQHF
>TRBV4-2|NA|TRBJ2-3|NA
TGTGCCAGCAGCCAAGCTATTCTTGGAACCCCAGATACGCAGTATTTT
CASSQAILGTPDTQYF
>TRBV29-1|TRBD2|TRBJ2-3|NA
TGCAGCACTTGGACTAGCGGTATCACAGATACGCAGTATTTT
CSTWTSGITDTQYF
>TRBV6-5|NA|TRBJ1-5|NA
TGTGCCAGCGAAGACGGGGACCAGCCCCAGCATTTT
CASEDGDQPQHF
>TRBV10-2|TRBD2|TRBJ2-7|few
TGCGCCAGTCTCACTAGCGGGGGCCCCTACGAGCAGTACTTC
CASLTSGGPYEQYF
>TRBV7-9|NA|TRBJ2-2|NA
TGTGCCAGCAGCTTCACGGGGGTTAGGACCGGGGAGCTGTTTTTT
CASSFTGVRTGELFF
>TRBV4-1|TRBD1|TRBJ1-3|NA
TGCGCCAGCAGCCAAGGGGGACAGCTAGGGAACACCATATATTTT
CASSQGGQLGNTIYF
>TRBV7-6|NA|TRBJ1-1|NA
TGTGCCAGCAGCTTAGCGCGACAACTGAACACTGAAGCTTTCTTT
CASSLARQLNTEAFF
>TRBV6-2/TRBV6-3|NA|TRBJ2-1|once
TGTGCCAGCAGTTCCCTTCCCAGGCTGTTCTTC
CASSSLPRLFF
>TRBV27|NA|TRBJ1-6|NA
TGTGCCAGCAGTTTCGGCCAGGGGAGATCACCCCTCCACTTT
CASSFGQGRSPLHF
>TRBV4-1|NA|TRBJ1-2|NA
TGCGCCAGCAGCCAAGCCTCGGGGGGAGGCTACACCTTC
CASSQASGGGYTF
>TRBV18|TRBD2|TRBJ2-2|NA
TGTGCCAGCTCACCGCGAATACTAGCGGGAGGATCAAACACCGGGGAGCTGTTTTTT
CASSPRILAGGSNTGELFF